The table lists the clone carrying this TCR beta chain with many counts. The antigen remains undetermined. The CDR3 runs to 12 residues. The germline V and J ends were trimmed by 1 base and 5 bases, with 3 bases remaining between them. The source of the sample is a study of T-cell reconstitution after alpha-beta-depleted transplantation in children. Findings of the study overall: Approximately two months post-transplant, alpha-beta T cells reportedly originated from several hundred expanded graft clones. It was surviving recipient T cells and thymic progenitors that gave some patients high TCRbeta diversity at day 60. At the one-year point after transplant, T-cell counts and TCRbeta diversity were found to come mostly from T cells that had been newly produced.

Molecular barcoding with unique molecular identifiers was used for the TCRbeta library. TCRdb reanalysed the PCR reads using MiXCR and keeps one entry per CDR3 protein. The sample includes about 600,000 distinct CDR3 sequences, over 10% seen only once; the top ten take 2% to 2.5%. Material: PBMCs, mostly from graft donor cells, obtained 360 days after TCRalphabeta/CD19-depleted stem cell transplant. This clonotype was sampled from a male patient under 18 who had a stem cell transplant for acute myeloid leukemia, so the T cells may come from the graft donor. The chain recombines TRBV12-3 or TRBV12-4 with TRBJ2-1; D call uncertain. The CDR3 here is CASSLVDNEQFF. As DNA, the CDR3 is TGTGCCAGCAGTTTAGTCGACAATGAGCAGTTCTTC.